The clone carrying this T cell receptor (beta chain) was counted only a few times. The target antigen is unknown. Its ends do not fully match the called genes, so a read error is possible. The CDR3 loop spans 12 amino acids. Germline V CDR1 and CDR2: MNHNY, SVGAGI (reference sequence). This sample is part of a study of identical twins. Findings of the study overall: Analyses based on zero insertions could be partly confounded by invariant MAIT and iNKT cells.

One entry per CDR3 protein, called by TCRdb with MiXCR from the 5' RACE reads. The sample yields hundreds of thousands of distinct CDR3 sequences, roughly 6% seen once. The sequence was obtained from a man aged 18 to 29 in good health. The sample consisted of naive T cells sorted from blood. This sequence joins TRBV6-6 and TRBJ2-3, with D hard to call. CDR3 loop: CAGRYRTDTQYF. The CDR3 DNA reads as TGTGCCGGCAGATACCGCACAGATACGCAGTATTTT.